This T cell receptor beta chain was recorded in a study of blood T cells in healthy people across ages. Study findings and constraints: Unknown CMV status may confound age-related changes in expanded clones.

With 0 bases removed from V and 0 bases from J, the gap between germline ends came to 12 bases. Germline CDR1 is ENHRY and CDR2 is SYGVKD. The CDR3 is made up of 16 amino acids. The second PCR ran roughly 7 to 11 cycles with a sample-barcoded 5' primer and J-beta primers. TCRdb called the 5' RACE reads again in MiXCR, with one record for every CDR3 protein. The repertoire includes roughly 2 million distinct CDR3 sequences, just under 50% of them detected once, and 2.1% sits in the top ten. This clonotype has a handful of counts. Its antigen remains unidentified. This clonotype originated in a woman in her forties in good health. The sequencing input was blood. The J gene is TRBJ2-7, the V gene TRBV10-3; possibly TRBD2 for D (7 bases). The CDR3, as DNA: TGTGCCATCAGTGAGTCTGGGGGGGCCCACTCCTACGAGCAGTACTTC. Translated, it gives CAISESGGAHSYEQYF.